Listed below are T cell receptor beta chains from one sample, sequenced in a study of cytomegalovirus exposure and HLA in healthy donors. This table comes from immunoSEQ multiplex PCR, and its TCRdb copy is limited to in-frame clones, with some not included. The profile shows 55,000 to 70,000 clones, approximately 83% of them singletons. Sequenced input: PBMCs. The receptors shown here come from a human donor in good health. The CDR3 runs from the conserved cysteine through the conserved F or W. Fields, in order: V gene, J gene, CDR3 protein.

>TRBV7-9|TRBJ2-2
CASSTPLGLAGLDGELFF
>TRBV4-1|TRBJ2-1
CASSPLRGERGGLRGNEQFF
>TRBV11-2|TRBJ2-7
CASSLVSGTGMFEQYF
>TRBV6-5|TRBJ2-5
CASSLWEKETQYF
>TRBV11-2|TRBJ2-3
CASSLALAGGTDTQYF
>TRBV2|TRBJ2-1
CASSEIHLYNEQFF
>TRBV11-2|TRBJ2-3
CASSLVPGQGISDTQYF
>TRBV5-4|TRBJ1-2
CASRSGGTSYGYTF
>TRBV9|TRBJ2-5
CASSSGLAEETQYF
>TRBV10-3|TRBJ2-7
CAISPGSYEQYF
>TRBV6-5|TRBJ1-2
CASSYSNGRGNYGYTF
>TRBV29-1|TRBJ2-7
CSVWIGLAYEQYF
>TRBV30|TRBJ1-3
CAWRSGVLSGNTIYF
>TRBV7-2|TRBJ1-5
CASSLRTYQPQHF
>TRBV6-1|TRBJ1-5
CASRVTGRGNQPQHF
>TRBV30|TRBJ2-7
CAWSVGLAGGHEQYF